The following is a T cell receptor (beta chain) sequence with its context. The antigen is not known. This record belongs to a study of T cell repertoires in cytomegalovirus infection. On the study more broadly: Carrying CMV and the relevant HLA type showed in public TCR beta signatures.

Germline V gives CDR1 MNHEY, CDR2 SVGEGT. The CDR3 extends over 14 amino acids. The V and J ends lost 6 bases and 1 base, in that order; junction bases with no gene match: 2. TCRdb re-called the reads with MiXCR, one entry per CDR3 protein. The data contain roughly 730,000 distinct CDR3 sequences, around 32% of them singletons. J is TRBJ2-2 and V is TRBV6-2 or TRBV6-3, with 7 bases that match TRBD2. The sequencing used cultured PBMCs, collected from culture after CMV antigen stimulation. The TCR comes from a human donor in good health (CMV status not recorded). Some clones in this sample may be carry-over from other donors' samples. The CDR3 reads CASRGLGNTGELFF. The CDR3 DNA sequence: TGTGCCAGCAGAGGACTAGGGAACACCGGGGAGCTGTTTTTT.